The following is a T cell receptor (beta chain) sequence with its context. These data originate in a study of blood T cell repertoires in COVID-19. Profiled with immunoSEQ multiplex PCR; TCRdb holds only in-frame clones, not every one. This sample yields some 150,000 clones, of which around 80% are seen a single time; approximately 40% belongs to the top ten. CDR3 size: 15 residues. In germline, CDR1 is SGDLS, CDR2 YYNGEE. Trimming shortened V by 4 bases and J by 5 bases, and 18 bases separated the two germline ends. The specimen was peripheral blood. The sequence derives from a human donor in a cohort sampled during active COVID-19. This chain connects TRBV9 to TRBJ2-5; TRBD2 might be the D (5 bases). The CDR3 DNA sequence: TGTGCCAGCAGCCAGTTAAGCGGCCCGAAGGAGACCCAGTACTTC. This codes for CASSQLSGPKETQYF.